This TCR beta chain comes out of a study of T cells in tumors after PD-1 blockade. Study-level information: A subset received ongoing vismodegib 150 mg daily alongside anti-PD-1 therapy.

The table came from immunoSEQ multiplex PCR; TCRdb's copy has only in-frame clones and leaves some out. This sample carries tens of thousands of clones, over 65% of them seen once, and the ten largest clones take approximately 4.5%. V shed 2 bases and J 4 bases; nucleotides not matched to a gene: 3. The CDR3 covers 15 residues. Germline values: CDR1 SGHTA, CDR2 FQGNSA. This chain uses TRBV7-2 with TRBJ2-1; TRBD2 agrees at 9 bases. Here the sequenced sample was PBMCs, taken after anti-PD-1 treatment. This TCR derives from a human donor with basal cell carcinoma. The CDR3 loop reads CASSLTSGGYNEQFF. The CDR3 bases are TGTGCCAGCAGCTTAACCAGCGGGGGGTACAATGAGCAGTTCTTC.